The next 29 T cell receptor beta chains were all read from a single sample in a study of blood T cells in healthy people across ages. With a J-beta primer mix and a sample-barcoded 5' primer, a second PCR ran roughly 6 to 12 cycles. TCRdb fed the 5' RACE reads into MiXCR, producing one record per CDR3 protein. The repertoire holds 850,000 to 1,000,000 distinct CDR3 sequences, under 50% seen once, with around 15% in the top ten. Sequencing was carried out using blood. These receptors were taken from a man aged 25-45 years in good health.

Only a few counts were recorded for this clonotype. This rearrangement joins TRBV12-3 or TRBV12-4 to TRBJ2-5; D unresolved. Trimming took off 5 bases at V and 2 bases at J, with 6 bases between the two ends. This CDR3 contains 12 residues. DNA of the CDR3: TGTGCCAGCAGTACAGAACAAGAGACCCAGTACTTC. Its translation is CASSTEQETQYF.

This clonotype was counted between two and nine times. The V gene is TRBV7-6, the J gene TRBJ1-6; D is ambiguous. CDR3 length: 15 amino acids. The V gene's germline CDR1 is SGHVS and CDR2 FNYEAQ. Trimming removed 8 bases from V and 8 bases from J, with 19 bases in between. The CDR3 here is CASRPLVQMDSPLHF. The CDR3 DNA is TGTGCCAGCCGGCCTTTAGTTCAAATGGATTCACCCCTCCACTTT.

The chain has TRBV29-1 and TRBJ1-2; D unclear. The CDR3 extends over 15 amino acids. Trimming removed 0 bases at V and 2 bases at J, with 13 bases between. Germline V gene sequence: CDR1 SQVTM, CDR2 ANQGSEA. CDR3 nucleotides: TGCAGCGTTGAAGATCCCTTCGGCAGAAACTATGGCTACACCTTC. It encodes CSVEDPFGRNYGYTF.

The chain joins TRBV7-6 to TRBJ2-7; 9 bases line up with TRBD1. CDR1 and CDR2 (germline): SGHVS, FNYEAQ. The CDR3 runs 15 residues. J was trimmed by 6 bases and V by 0 bases; bases with no gene match: 6. The CDR3 sequence: CASSLARGQGSEQYF. The CDR3 DNA reads as TGTGCCAGCAGCTTAGCGCGAGGACAGGGGAGCGAGCAGTACTTC. Supplemented by reference TRBV7-6 and TRBJ2-7, the full variable domain reads GAGVSQSPRYKVTKRGQDVALRCDPISGHVSLYWYRQALGQGPEFLTYFNYEAQQDKSGLPNDRFSAERPEGSISTLTIQRTEQRDSAMYRCASSLARGQGSEQYFGPGTRLTVT.

This chain uses TRBV20-1 with TRBJ2-4, with 7 bases lining up with TRBD1. This CDR3 is built from 12 residues. J gave up 6 bases and V 5 bases, and 4 bases lay outside the gene matches. Per germline, CDR1 DFQATT and CDR2 SNEGSKA (reference sequence). CDR3 sequence (DNA): TGCAGTGCTTCGGGACAGCGAAACATTCAGTACTTC. It yields the protein CSASGQRNIQYF.

The chain has TRBV14 and TRBJ1-1; D gene unclear. Trimming stripped 2 bases from V and 2 bases from J, with 9 bases between. Germline V CDR1 and CDR2: SGHDN, FVKESK. This CDR3 comprises 14 residues. In DNA form, the CDR3 reads TGTGCCAGCAGCCAATTTTACCCTAACACTGAAGCTTTCTTT. This translates into CASSQFYPNTEAFF.

The rearrangement joins TRBV6-2 or TRBV6-3 to TRBJ2-7; D is possibly TRBD2 (5 bases). The CDR3 extends over 16 amino acids. Trimming shortened V by 4 bases and J by 3 bases, and 19 bases separated the two germline ends. Germline CDR1 reads MNHEY; CDR2 reads SVGEGT. The CDR3 DNA reads as TGTGCCAGCAGTTCTCAGGTGTCCTCGGACTTCTACGAGCAGTACTTC. Translated, it gives CASSSQVSSDFYEQYF.

The gene calls are TRBV6-1 and TRBJ1-5; D remains unclear. V was trimmed by 7 bases and J by 1 base, leaving 14 bases between them. There are 15 residues in the CDR3. The germline gives CDR1 MNHNS, CDR2 SASEGT. The CDR3 sequence: CASTWTVESNQPQHF. The DNA of the CDR3 is TGTGCCAGCACCTGGACCGTAGAGAGCAATCAGCCCCAGCATTTT.

The J gene is TRBJ1-5, the V gene TRBV4-1; D perhaps matches TRBD1 (5 bases). Looked up from germline, CDR1 is MGHRA and CDR2 is YSYEKL. The V gene lost 0 bases and the J gene lost 0 bases, with 15 bases spanning the gap. The CDR3 contains 18 residues. DNA of the CDR3: TGCGCCAGCAGCCAAGACCGCACTCAGACAGATAGCAATCAGCCCCAGCATTTT. Amino acids: CASSQDRTQTDSNQPQHF.

The gene calls are TRBV7-9 and TRBJ2-5; no firm D call. From germline, CDR1 is SEHNR and CDR2 FQNEAQ (reference sequence). This CDR3 has 15 amino acids. With 5 bases removed from V and 4 bases from J, the gap between germline ends came to 17 bases. The CDR3, as DNA: TGTGCCAGCAGCCCCCAATCATTCTGGGTAGAGACCCAGTACTTC. It yields the protein CASSPQSFWVETQYF.

CDR3 in amino acids: CTLAGTPYEQYF. Here the CDR3 DNA reads TGCACCCTAGCGGGTACCCCCTACGAGCAGTACTTC. J is TRBJ2-7 and V is TRBV29-1, with 8 positions matching TRBD2. This CDR3 spans 12 amino acids. The V gene's germline CDR1 is SQVTM and CDR2 ANQGSEA.

V usage is TRBV25-1 and J usage is TRBJ1-2; TRBD1 aligns across 11 bases. Germline V gives CDR1 MGHDK, CDR2 SYGVNS. The CDR3 runs 17 residues. V shed 4 bases and J 6 bases; nucleotides not matched to a gene: 13. The CDR3 here is CASSVRGDRGIMDGYTF. The CDR3 DNA reads TGTGCCAGCAGTGTAAGGGGGGACAGGGGGATAATGGATGGCTACACCTTC.

V is TRBV7-2 and J is TRBJ2-3; 10 bases align to TRBD2. The CDR3 has 15 residues. Germline values: CDR1 SGHTA, CDR2 FQGNSA. J lost 2 bases, V lost 5 bases, and 4 bases had no gene match. The chain's CDR3 is CASSASGGYTDTQYF. The CDR3 DNA is TGTGCCAGCAGCGCTAGCGGGGGATACACAGATACGCAGTATTTT.

In regard to this clonotype: At one end the junction does not follow the germline gene, possibly because of a read error. The genes are TRBV20-1 and TRBJ2-5, with TRBD2 identical over 11 bases. Germline-derived CDR1 and CDR2 are DFQATT and SNEGSKA (reference sequence). The length of the CDR3 is 15 residues. CDR3 DNA: TGCAGTACTAGCTTAGCGGGGGGGGACCAAGAGACCCAGTACTTC. This encodes CSTSLAGGDQETQYF.

The chain is built from TRBV4-3 and TRBJ2-3; 12 bases fit TRBD2. Germline trimming cut 0 bases from V and 1 base from J; bases unmatched to any gene: 11. The germline CDR1 and CDR2 sequences are LGHNA and YSLEER. The CDR3 totals 20 residues. CDR3 coding DNA: TGCGCCAGCAGCCAAGATGACTATTCGGGACTAGCGGGCCGCACAGATACGCAGTATTTT. Protein product: CASSQDDYSGLAGRTDTQYF.

V gene TRBV12-3 or TRBV12-4 combines with J gene TRBJ1-2, with D possibly TRBD1 on 5 matching bases. Deletions cut 5 bases from V and 8 bases from J, with 15 bases between. CDR3 length equals 13 residues. CDR3 protein: CASSVGGAFGYTF. CDR3 coding DNA: TGTGCCAGCAGTGTTGGAGGGGCTTTCGGCTACACCTTC.

The chain employs TRBV25-1 and TRBJ2-3; a weak D match, TRBD1 (7 bases). The ends were cut back, 9 bases at V and 4 bases at J, with 17 bases in the middle. The CDR3 runs 14 residues. Germline CDR1 is MGHDK and CDR2 is SYGVNS. The CDR3 protein is CASVPARGADTQYF. CDR3 nucleotide sequence: TGTGCCAGTGTACCGGCCAGGGGGGCAGATACGCAGTATTTT.

To note about this clonotype: Germline and junction disagree at one end, which may indicate a read error. The gene calls are TRBV9 and TRBJ2-5, with D possibly TRBD2 on 6 matching bases. The CDR3 sequence is 16 residues long. Germline CDR1 is SGDLS and CDR2 is YYNGEE. The CDR3 loop reads CAGSVAVLSGRETQYF. CDR3 in DNA: TGTGCCGGCAGCGTAGCGGTTCTTTCGGGGAGGGAGACCCAGTACTTC. Based on the CDR3 plus reference TRBV9 and TRBJ2-5, the full variable domain is DSGVTQTPKHLITATGQRVTLRCSPRSGDLSVYWYQQSLDQGLQFLIQYYNGEERAKGNILERFSAQQFPDLHSELNLSSLELGDSALYFCAGSVAVLSGRETQYFGPGTRLLVL.

There are a few counts of this clonotype. This chain links TRBV7-9 with TRBJ1-2, with a tentative D call TRBD1 (5 bases). Trimming left V 1 base short and J 3 bases short, with 15 bases between. CDR3 length: 16 amino acids. The germline CDR1 and CDR2 sequences are SEHNR and FQNEAQ (reference sequence). As DNA, the CDR3 is TGTGCCAGCAGCTTAGGCATTGTGACGGGGGACTATGGCTACACCTTC. Translation: CASSLGIVTGDYGYTF.

Many counts were recorded for this clonotype. The genes are TRBV28 and TRBJ2-7; perhaps D is TRBD1 or TRBD2 (5 bases each). This CDR3 is built from 16 residues. Trimming cost V 5 bases and J 0 bases, with 17 bases left between them. Germline CDR1 reads MDHEN; CDR2 reads SYDVKM. CDR3 sequence reads: CASSGSGTPGSYEQYF. The CDR3 nucleotides read TGTGCCAGCAGTGGATCAGGGACGCCTGGCTCCTACGAGCAGTACTTC.

This clonotype occurred a few times. The rearrangement joins TRBV7-2 to TRBJ2-6; D unresolved. The CDR3 runs 17 residues. V was pared by 4 bases and J by 4 bases, with 17 bases between. Looked up from germline, CDR1 is SGHTA and CDR2 is FQGNSA. CDR3 amino acids: CASSYRVSPGGANVLTF. CDR3 DNA sequence: TGTGCCAGCAGCTACCGGGTCTCACCCGGAGGGGCCAACGTCCTGACTTTC. Supplemented by reference TRBV7-2 and TRBJ2-6, the full variable domain reads GAGVSQSPSNKVTEKGKDVELRCDPISGHTALYWYRQSLGQGLEFLIYFQGNSAPDKSGLPSDRFSAERTGGSVSTLTIQRTQQEDSAVYLCASSYRVSPGGANVLTFGAGSRLTVL.

The rearrangement joins TRBV2 to TRBJ1-1; D gene unclear. Germline loops: CDR1 SNHLY, CDR2 FYNNEI. CDR3 length equals 13 residues. The germline V and J ends were trimmed by 5 bases and 0 bases, with 7 bases remaining between them. In DNA, the CDR3 is TGTGCCAGCAGTCGGGCCCTGAACACTGAAGCTTTCTTT. This encodes CASSRALNTEAFF.

This clonotype was seen a single time. Germline is not matched at one junction end, which may reflect a read error. The genes are TRBV5-1 and TRBJ2-5, with D perhaps TRBD2 (6 bases). This CDR3 has 15 amino acids. CDR1 and CDR2 (germline): SGHRS, YFSETQ. The CDR3 is CAGSQRDFTRTTQYF. The CDR3 DNA follows: TGCGCCGGCAGCCAGAGGGACTTCACACGGACGACCCAGTACTTC.

The chain employs TRBV20-1 and TRBJ1-2; D uncertain. Between the trimmed V and J ends, which lost 4 bases and 0 bases, there was a span of 9 bases. Germline V gene sequence: CDR1 DFQATT, CDR2 SNEGSKA (reference sequence). The CDR3 sequence is 13 residues long. The CDR3 reads CSATQETNYGYTF. CDR3 nucleotides: TGCAGTGCTACGCAGGAAACTAACTATGGCTACACCTTC.

A remark on this clonotype: At one boundary the junction diverges from the germline segment, which might be a read error. CDR3 nucleotides: TGTGCCAGCAGCTTAGCAGGGGGGAGGCAGACCCAGTACTTC. Encoded protein: CASSLAGGRQTQYF. The chain combines TRBV12-3 or TRBV12-4 with TRBJ2-5, with D perhaps TRBD1 (7 bases). The CDR3 sequence is 14 residues long.

The chain joins TRBV7-9 to TRBJ2-7; no clear D. The germline V gene has CDR1 SEHNR and CDR2 FQNEAQ (reference sequence). Trimming shortened V by 5 bases and J by 0 bases, and 14 bases separated the two germline ends. The CDR3 consists of 15 residues. CDR3 loop: CASSPPLDRSYEQYF. CDR3 nucleotides: TGTGCCAGCAGCCCACCATTGGACCGCTCCTACGAGCAGTACTTC.

The V gene is TRBV6-5, the J gene TRBJ2-7; D may match TRBD1 or TRBD2 (5 bases each). V lost 5 bases and J 2 bases, leaving 13 bases between the germline ends. CDR3 length: 14 amino acids. CDR1 MNHEY and CDR2 SVGAGI come from the germline V gene. CDR3 bases: TGTGCCAGCAGTCCTATGGGGGTGACCTACGAGCAGTACTTC. It translates to CASSPMGVTYEQYF.

This sequence joins TRBV18 and TRBJ2-7; the match to TRBD1 covers 7 bases. The CDR3 is 15 amino acids. The V gene's germline CDR1 is KGHSH and CDR2 LQKENI. The V and J ends lost 2 bases and 0 bases, in that order; junction bases with no gene match: 4. CDR3 in amino acids: CASSPIQGVSYEQYF. CDR3 nucleotides: TGTGCCAGCTCACCAATCCAGGGGGTCTCCTACGAGCAGTACTTC.

The rearrangement joins TRBV30 to TRBJ2-4; D call uncertain. The assigned J gene may be wrong: the sequence end matches TRBJ2-5 better. Germline V gene sequence: CDR1 GTSNPN, CDR2 SVGIG (reference sequence). This CDR3 is built from 15 residues. CDR3 in DNA: TGTGCCTGGAGTGTACTTTCCTCTGACGGGGAGACCCAGTACTTC. Translating it yields CAWSVLSSDGETQYF.